The rows below give T cell receptor beta chains drawn from one sample of a study of blood T cell repertoires in COVID-19. Sequencing used immunoSEQ multiplex PCR; TCRdb keeps in-frame clones, though not all of them. The table includes about 240,000 clones, around nine tenths detected once. The specimen was peripheral blood. The receptors were gathered from a woman in her seventies with active or convalescent COVID-19. Both conserved end residues are trimmed from each CDR3. Size tells how often a clone was seen (once, few, many) or the class of an expanded clone, and some rows leave it out.

J gene: TRBJ1-2; clone size: NA; CDR3 length: 11; V gene: TRBV7-9; CDR3 protein: APGGEGDYGYT
J gene: TRBJ1-1; clone size: NA; CDR3 length: 13; V gene: TRBV19; CDR3 protein: ASSPQGVPNTEAF
J gene: TRBJ1-1; clone size: NA; CDR3 length: 12; V gene: TRBV19; CDR3 protein: ASSASGGRTEAF
J gene: TRBJ2-5; clone size: NA; CDR3 length: 10; V gene: TRBV3-1/TRBV3-2; CDR3 protein: ASSQTQGVGH
J gene: TRBJ2-2; clone size: NA; CDR3 length: 11; V gene: TRBV15; CDR3 protein: ATSMRGTGELF
J gene: TRBJ1-3; clone size: once; CDR3 length: 12; V gene: TRBV11-2; CDR3 protein: ASSPRTGGNTIY
J gene: TRBJ1-2; clone size: NA; CDR3 length: 9; V gene: TRBV2; CDR3 protein: AIQGGDGYT
J gene: TRBJ2-5; clone size: NA; CDR3 length: 9; V gene: TRBV5-5; CDR3 protein: ASSSVETQY
J gene: TRBJ2-1; clone size: NA; CDR3 length: 12; V gene: TRBV29-1; CDR3 protein: SVGRGQKGNEQF
J gene: TRBJ1-6; clone size: once; CDR3 length: 14; V gene: TRBV6-5; CDR3 protein: ASSYMDRTYNSPLH
J gene: TRBJ1-2; clone size: once; CDR3 length: 12; V gene: TRBV19; CDR3 protein: ASSTGQYNYGYT
J gene: TRBJ2-3; clone size: once; CDR3 length: 11; V gene: TRBV24-1; CDR3 protein: ATRSNYRDTQY
J gene: TRBJ2-5; clone size: NA; CDR3 length: 12; V gene: TRBV6-6; CDR3 protein: ASIPGARQETQY